Sequencing of this TCR beta chain was carried out in a study of blood T cell repertoires in COVID-19. Study at large: Samples came from the United States, Italy and Spain, spanning acute and convalescent COVID-19. PBMCs, B-cell-depleted T cells, or T cells provided the cDNA or gDNA that made up the material.

Sequencing was performed with immunoSEQ multiplex PCR; in TCRdb, only in-frame clones are kept and a portion is missing. The table shows 200,000 to 250,000 clones, with 83% occurring only once. With V trimmed by 6 bases and J by 8 bases, 6 bases remained unmatched. CDR3 length: 15 residues. Germline V gene sequence: CDR1 LNHDA, CDR2 SQIVND (reference sequence). The chain combines TRBV19 with TRBJ1-6; 11 bases line up with TRBD1. The receptor comes from a woman in her twenties or thirties with COVID-19, enrolled during active disease. The sequenced sample consisted of peripheral blood. DNA for the CDR3: TGTGCCAGTAGCCTGCCGGACAGGGGGCATTCACCCCTCCACTTT. Translation: CASSLPDRGHSPLHF.